These 30 T cell receptor beta chains share one sample of origin, sequenced in a study of cytomegalovirus exposure and HLA in healthy donors (dated by TCRdb to 2016 to 2017). Library generation was performed with the immunoSEQ multiplex PCR assay. TCRdb holds this immuneACCESS table with in-frame rearrangements only. Some clones are missing; in checked studies, unresolved V genes explain under half, and the rest has no known cause. The sample has about 180,000 clones on record, roughly nine tenths of them singletons. Of the sample, about 2.5% falls within the top ten clones. Sequenced input: PBMCs. Receptors were obtained from a man younger than 30 in good health and CMV-seropositive.

The chain is built from TRBV30 and TRBJ1-2, with TRBD1 identical over 7 bases. The CDR3 extends over 13 amino acids. V lost 2 bases, J lost 8 bases, and 8 bases stayed unmatched. Germline lookup yields CDR1 GTSNPN and CDR2 SVGIG (reference sequence). CDR3 in DNA: TGTGCCTGGAGTACCCGACAGGGCTGGGGCTACACCTTC. Protein: CAWSTRQGWGYTF.

The CDR3 coding sequence is TGTGCCAGCAGCCTCAGGGGTGATGAGCAGTTCTTC. Protein: CASSLRGDEQFF. This sequence joins TRBV7-3 and TRBJ2-1; a weak D match, TRBD1 (6 bases). Trimming removed 5 bases at V and 8 bases at J, with 10 bases between. CDR1 is SGHTA, CDR2 FQGTGA, per germline. The CDR3 is made up of 12 amino acids.

Comments on this clone: At one boundary the junction diverges from the germline segment, which might be a read error. The chain has TRBV7-7 and TRBJ2-2; 8 bases align to TRBD1. Germline CDR1 reads SSHAT; CDR2 reads FNYEAQ (reference sequence). The CDR3 contains 15 residues. CDR3 region: CASSLAGGNTGELFF. The CDR3, as DNA: TGTGCTAGCAGCTTGGCAGGGGGCAACACCGGGGAGCTGTTTTTT.

V and J are TRBV13 and TRBJ2-2, with 10 bases aligning to TRBD2. The CDR3 has 16 residues. The V gene end was trimmed by 6 bases and the J gene end by 3 bases; junction bases not matched to a gene: 7. CDR1 and CDR2 from the germline V gene are PRHDT and FYEKMQ (reference sequence). CDR3 bases: TGTGCCAGCAGAGGGAGGACTAGCGGTGACACCGGGGAGCTGTTTTTT. Encoded protein: CASRGRTSGDTGELFF.

This rearrangement joins TRBV5-4 to TRBJ2-2; TRBD1 aligns across 7 bases. Germline values: CDR1 SGHNT, CDR2 YYREEE (reference sequence). The CDR3 length is 14 residues. Trimming at V came to 4 bases and at J to 6 bases, leaving 6 bases not matched to a gene. CDR3 DNA: TGTGCCAGCAGCGGTACCGGGACAGCCGGGGAGCTGTTTTTT. Amino acid sequence: CASSGTGTAGELFF.

This sequence joins TRBV4-2 and TRBJ2-3; 11 nucleotides agree with TRBD2. This CDR3 has 17 amino acids. Germline CDR1 LGHNA, CDR2 YNFKEQ. With 2 bases clipped from V and 4 bases from J, the junction kept 8 bases outside the gene matches. The CDR3 DNA sequence: TGTGCCAGCAGCCAATCGACTAGCGGGGTCAATGCAGATACGCAGTATTTT. Its translation: CASSQSTSGVNADTQYF.

The V gene is TRBV5-5, the J gene TRBJ2-5; D perhaps matches TRBD2 (5 bases). Trimming pared 2 bases from V and 0 bases from J, leaving 11 bases between. The length of the CDR3 is 15 residues. Germline CDR1 SGHKS, CDR2 YYEKEE (reference sequence). CDR3 sequence (DNA): TGTGCCAGCAGCTTTCGGGGTCGGTACCAAGAGACCCAGTACTTC. Its protein is CASSFRGRYQETQYF.

J is TRBJ1-2 and V is TRBV28; TRBD1 matches at 7 bases. The V segment lost 6 bases and the J segment 3 bases; nucleotides outside the gene matches: 4. This CDR3 spans 13 amino acids. Germline values: CDR1 MDHEN, CDR2 SYDVKM. For the CDR3, the DNA is TGTGCCAGCAGCTCGACAGGGTACTATGGCTACACCTTC. Translated: CASSSTGYYGYTF.

The chain employs TRBV27 and TRBJ2-1; 7 bases are a match to TRBD2. The trim removed 2 bases at V and 6 bases at J, leaving 4 bases unmatched. The CDR3 has 14 residues. Germline V gene sequence: CDR1 MNHEY, CDR2 SMNVEV (reference sequence). CDR3 in amino acids: CASSLTGLVNEQFF. The CDR3 DNA reads TGTGCCAGCAGTTTAACCGGACTAGTCAATGAGCAGTTCTTC.

The rearrangement links TRBV4-3 to TRBJ1-5, with no clear D. Germline-derived CDR1 and CDR2 are LGHNA and YSLEER. V lost 0 bases and J 3 bases, leaving 3 bases between the germline ends. The CDR3 is 13 residues long. The CDR3 DNA sequence: TGCGCCAGCAGCCAAGATTACAATCAGCCCCAGCATTTT. Translating it yields CASSQDYNQPQHF.

The chain carries TRBV6-6 and TRBJ1-2; 9 positions agree with TRBD1. The V and J ends lost 5 bases and 5 bases, in that order; junction bases with no gene match: 6. Per the germline V gene, CDR1 is MNHNY and CDR2 is SVGAGI (reference sequence). The CDR3 is 14 residues long. CDR3 residues: CASSTSGTGYGYTF. For the CDR3, the DNA is TGTGCCAGCAGTACATCCGGGACAGGGTATGGCTACACCTTC.

This sequence joins TRBV12-5 and TRBJ2-5; the D gene is possibly TRBD2 (7 bases). CDR1 LGHNT and CDR2 FRNRAP come from the germline V gene. The CDR3 covers 16 residues. V was shortened by 0 bases and J by 3 bases, with 14 bases between the two germline ends. CDR3 nucleotides: TGTGCTAGTGGTTTGGTATTAGGGAGGGACAAAGAGACCCAGTACTTC. Translating it yields CASGLVLGRDKETQYF.

The CDR3 is CASSLDRPSQGVNTEAFF. The CDR3 nucleotides read TGTGCCAGCAGTTTAGACAGGCCAAGTCAAGGGGTGAACACTGAAGCTTTCTTT. The chain links TRBV27 to TRBJ1-1, with a weak D call TRBD1 (6 bases). The V end was cut by 2 bases, the J end by 0 bases, with 19 bases between. Germline-derived CDR1 and CDR2 are MNHEY and SMNVEV (reference sequence). This CDR3 has 18 amino acids.

The chain couples TRBV7-9 to TRBJ1-3; 11 nucleotides line up with TRBD1. Unmatched junction bases numbered 13, after V lost 8 bases and J lost 4 bases. Germline lookup yields CDR1 SEHNR and CDR2 FQNEAQ (reference sequence). This CDR3 contains 17 residues. In nucleotides, the CDR3 is TGTGCCAGCCTGGAGGGACAGGGGGAATCGGGAGGAAACACCATATATTTT. Encoded protein: CASLEGQGESGGNTIYF. Supplemented by reference TRBV7-9 and TRBJ1-3, the full variable domain reads DTGVSQNPRHKITKRGQNVTFRCDPISEHNRLYWYRQTLGQGPEFLTYFQNEAQLEKSRLLSDRFSAERPKGSFSTLEIQRTEQGDSAMYLCASLEGQGESGGNTIYFGEGSWLTVV.

On this clone itself: Relative to the germline gene, one junction end is altered; a read error may explain this. The rearrangement links TRBV2 to TRBJ2-7; 11 bases line up with TRBD2. There are 12 residues in the CDR3. Per germline, CDR1 SNHLY and CDR2 FYNNEI. Here the CDR3 DNA reads TGTGCCAGCAGGGGCGGACTAGCGGGTCTACACTTC. This sequence encodes CASRGGLAGLHF.

V gene TRBV28 combines with J gene TRBJ2-1; 11 positions agree with TRBD2. The CDR3 contains 17 residues. After removal of 10 bases from V and 8 bases from J, the junction contained 19 bases not matched to a gene. CDR1 is MDHEN, CDR2 SYDVKM, per germline. The CDR3 loop reads CATSTSGSGLGVDEQFF. The CDR3 nucleotides read TGTGCCACTTCTACTAGCGGGAGTGGATTGGGGGTGGATGAGCAGTTCTTC.

The rearrangement joins TRBV4-3 to TRBJ2-6; possible D gene TRBD1, 6 bases. The CDR3 runs to 17 residues. Germline CDR1 and CDR2: LGHNA and YSLEER. Trimming left V 1 base short and J 2 bases short, with 12 bases between. CDR3 nucleotide sequence: TGCGCCAGCAGCCAAGGGGCAGGGGTAACTGGGGCCAACGTCCTGACTTTC. This sequence encodes CASSQGAGVTGANVLTF.

The chain recombines TRBV9 with TRBJ2-3; possibly TRBD1 for D (6 bases). Germline values: CDR1 SGDLS, CDR2 YYNGEE. Trimming left V 4 bases short and J 0 bases short, with 12 bases between. The CDR3 extends over 15 amino acids. Here the CDR3 reads CASSWVGASTDTQYF. As DNA, the CDR3 is TGTGCCAGCAGCTGGGTGGGGGCTAGCACAGATACGCAGTATTTT.

The chain has TRBV7-9 and TRBJ2-1; a possible D gene is TRBD2 (6 bases). Trimming pared 8 bases from V and 5 bases from J, leaving 19 bases between. Germline lookup yields CDR1 SEHNR and CDR2 FQNEAQ (reference sequence). The CDR3 covers 15 residues. The CDR3 bases are TGTGCCAGCTCGCGGGACCCTGGACCACACAATGAGCAGTTCTTC. Translated: CASSRDPGPHNEQFF.

The chain has TRBV4-1 and TRBJ2-7; D call uncertain. The germline CDR1 and CDR2 sequences are MGHRA and YSYEKL. V lost 1 base to trimming and J lost 5 bases, with 15 bases between them. This CDR3 has 15 amino acids. The CDR3 is CASSQVGRPFDEQYF. DNA of the CDR3: TGCGCCAGCAGCCAAGTGGGCAGGCCCTTCGACGAGCAGTACTTC.

The chain joins TRBV6-6 to TRBJ2-7; D is possibly TRBD2 (6 bases). The CDR3 spans 8 residues. V dropped 11 bases and J dropped 9 bases, with 8 bases sitting between them. The germline CDR1 and CDR2 sequences are MNHNY and SVGAGI (reference sequence). The CDR3 DNA reads as TGTGCCGCGGGATCGCAGTACTTC. Translated, it gives CAAGSQYF.

This clone showed up just a few times. In the same sample, other DNA sequences code for this CDR3. The chain uses TRBV5-1 and TRBJ2-7, with no clear D. Trimming cost V 0 bases and J 3 bases, with 7 bases left between them. The germline gives CDR1 SGHRS, CDR2 YFSETQ. CDR3 length equals 13 residues. The CDR3 nucleotides read TGCGCCAGCAGCTTGGTCCCCAGCTACGAGCAGTACTTC. Its protein is CASSLVPSYEQYF.

The chain is built from TRBV13 and TRBJ2-7, with TRBD2 matching 9 bases. Germline trimming cut 2 bases from V and 2 bases from J; bases unmatched to any gene: 1. Germline V gives CDR1 PRHDT, CDR2 FYEKMQ (reference sequence). This CDR3 has 14 amino acids. DNA of the CDR3: TGTGCCAGCAGCTTACGACTAGCGGCCTACGAGCAGTACTTC. Protein product: CASSLRLAAYEQYF.

The chain employs TRBV4-3 and TRBJ1-1; D might be TRBD1 (5 bases). The CDR3 consists of 15 residues. V lost 1 base to trimming and J lost 2 bases, with 11 bases between them. Germline V CDR1 and CDR2: LGHNA, YSLEER. The CDR3 region is CASSQGVGANTEAFF. CDR3 in DNA: TGCGCCAGCAGCCAAGGAGTAGGGGCTAACACTGAAGCTTTCTTT.

The V call is TRBV27, the J call TRBJ1-3; 7 positions match TRBD1. The CDR3 runs 16 residues. Germline V gene lookup returns CDR1 MNHEY and CDR2 SMNVEV (reference sequence). After removal of 2 bases from V and 1 base from J, the junction contained 5 bases not matched to a gene. CDR3 sequence reads: CASSLLGGSSGNTIYF. As DNA, the CDR3 is TGTGCCAGCAGTTTACTAGGGGGCTCGTCTGGAAACACCATATATTTT.

This clone was counted only a few times. The chain has TRBV18 and TRBJ2-2; 11 bases are a match to TRBD2. CDR1 is KGHSH, CDR2 LQKENI, per germline. This CDR3 comprises 15 residues. V shed 5 bases, J shed 6 bases, and the junction held 5 bases outside the gene matches. CDR3 coding DNA: TGTGCCAGCTCAACCGGGACTAGCGGTGCCGGGGAGCTGTTTTTT. Residues: CASSTGTSGAGELFF. Using reference TRBV18 and TRBJ2-2 for the parts outside the CDR3, the full variable domain is NAGVMQNPRHLVRRRGQEARLRCSPMKGHSHVYWYRQLPEEGLKFMVYLQKENIIDESGMPKERFSAEFPKEGPSILRIQQVVRGDSAAYFCASSTGTSGAGELFFGEGSRLTVL.

This clone was recorded once. The chain carries TRBV7-2 and TRBJ2-7, with 10 positions matching TRBD2. There are 15 residues in the CDR3. Germline CDR1 reads SGHTA; CDR2 reads FQGNSA. V shed 0 bases and J 4 bases; nucleotides not matched to a gene: 3. The CDR3: CASSLAPAGGYEQYF. The CDR3 DNA is TGTGCCAGCAGCTTAGCTCCAGCGGGAGGGTACGAGCAGTACTTC.

This clone was counted once. J is TRBJ1-1 and V is TRBV27; a weak D match, TRBD1 (5 bases). This CDR3 is built from 15 residues. V lost 1 base, J lost 1 base, and 10 bases lay in between. CDR1 is MNHEY, CDR2 SMNVEV, per germline (reference sequence). In DNA, the CDR3 is TGTGCCAGCAGTTTATATAGGGGAAAGAACACTGAAGCTTTCTTT. Protein product: CASSLYRGKNTEAFF.

The genes are TRBV19 and TRBJ2-1; unclear D gene. V gave up 3 bases and J gave up 0 bases, with 9 bases separating them. The germline V gene encodes CDR1 LNHDA and CDR2 SQIVND (reference sequence). There are 15 residues in the CDR3. The DNA for the CDR3 is TGTGCCAGTAGTATTGCAGCGAGCTCCTACAATGAGCAGTTCTTC. Encoded protein: CASSIAASSYNEQFF.

The V and J genes are TRBV6-5 and TRBJ1-1; D remains ambiguous. CDR3 size: 14 residues. In germline, CDR1 is MNHEY, CDR2 SVGAGI. V shed 6 bases and J shed 5 bases, with 16 bases lying between them. As DNA, the CDR3 is TGTGCCAGCAGGGTGGTAGGAGAGGGTACTGAAGCTTTCTTT. Protein product: CASRVVGEGTEAFF.